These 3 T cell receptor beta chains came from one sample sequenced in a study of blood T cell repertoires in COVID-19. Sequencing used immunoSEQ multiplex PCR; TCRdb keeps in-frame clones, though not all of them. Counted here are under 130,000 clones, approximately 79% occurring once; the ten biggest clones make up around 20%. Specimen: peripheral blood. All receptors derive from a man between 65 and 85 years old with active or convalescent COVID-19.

CDR3 coding DNA: TGTGCCAGCAGTTTATTCGGGGCAGGGGATCAGCCCCAGCATTTT. Its translation: CASSLFGAGDQPQHF. The chain links TRBV28 to TRBJ1-5; weak D call: TRBD1 (6 bases). V lost 1 base and J 5 bases, leaving 12 bases between the germline ends. The CDR3 contains 15 residues. Germline-derived CDR1 and CDR2 are MDHEN and SYDVKM.

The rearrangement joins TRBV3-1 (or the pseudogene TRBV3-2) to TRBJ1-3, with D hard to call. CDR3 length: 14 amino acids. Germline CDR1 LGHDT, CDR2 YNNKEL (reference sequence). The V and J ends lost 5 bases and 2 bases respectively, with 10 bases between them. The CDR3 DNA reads TGTGCCAGCAGCTGGGCATCTCCTGGAAACACCATATATTTT. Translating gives CASSWASPGNTIYF.

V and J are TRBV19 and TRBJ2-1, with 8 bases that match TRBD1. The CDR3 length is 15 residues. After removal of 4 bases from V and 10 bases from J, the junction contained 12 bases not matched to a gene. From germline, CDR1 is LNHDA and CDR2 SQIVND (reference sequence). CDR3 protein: CASSRRTGSRIEQFF. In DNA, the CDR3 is TGTGCCAGTAGTAGAAGGACAGGGAGCCGAATCGAGCAGTTCTTC. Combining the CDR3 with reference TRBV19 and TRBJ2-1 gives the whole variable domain DGGITQSPKYLFRKEGQNVTLSCEQNLNHDAMYWYRQDPGQGLRLIYYSQIVNDFQKGDIAEGYSVSREKKESFPLTVTSAQKNPTAFYLCASSRRTGSRIEQFFGPGTRLTVL.